Listed below are T cell receptor beta chains from one sample, sequenced in a study of vaccination and CD4 T cells after COVID-19. MiXCR was run by TCRdb on the PCR reads, yielding one entry per CDR3 protein. The sample consists of approximately 12,000 distinct CDR3 sequences, 20% of them appearing once. Their antigens are not known. Sequencing was performed on CD4+ T cells from blood, cultured in vitro, taken before SARS-CoV-2 vaccination. The receptors were sampled from a human donor who received a COVID-19 vaccine. CDR3s include the opening cysteine and the closing phenylalanine or tryptophan. D genes are given only for firm matches. Not all rows give a size; the values are once, few, many and, for expanded clones, a class.

size	V	D	J	length	CDR3	DNA
.	TRBV30	.	TRBJ1-2	13	CAWSAPFGDGYTF	TGTGCCTGGAGTGCCCCATTCGGAGATGGCTACACCTTC
.	TRBV5-4	.	TRBJ1-6	15	CASSLGQIYNSPLHF	TGTGCCAGCAGCTTGGGACAGATCTATAATTCACCCCTCCACTTT
.	TRBV19	.	TRBJ2-6	19	CASSIASGGASSGANVLTF	TGTGCCAGTAGTATTGCATCGGGCGGGGCGAGCTCTGGGGCCAACGTCCTGACTTTC
medium-sized	TRBV6-1	TRBD1	TRBJ1-5	11	CASRGTGGEHF	TGTGCCAGCAGGGGGACAGGAGGAGAGCATTTT
.	TRBV5-4	TRBD1	TRBJ1-1	15	CASSPTGAINTEAFF	TGTGCCAGCAGCCCGACAGGGGCAATCAACACTGAAGCTTTCTTT
few	TRBV7-2	TRBD1	TRBJ1-3	16	CASSPRPGQGSMAIYF	TGTGCCAGCAGCCCCAGACCGGGACAGGGTAGTATGGCCATATATTTT
few	TRBV19	.	TRBJ1-4	15	CASTVPDGTNEKLFF	TGTGCCAGTACCGTCCCGGACGGAACTAATGAAAAACTGTTTTTT
few	TRBV6-1	TRBD1	TRBJ2-7	14	CASSQGTGGYEQYF	TGTGCCAGCAGTCAAGGGACAGGGGGCTACGAGCAGTACTTC
few	TRBV25-1	.	TRBJ2-5	14	CASSDPGPLETQYF	TGTGCCAGCAGTGATCCCGGGCCCCTGGAGACCCAGTACTTC
.	TRBV11-3	TRBD1	TRBJ2-2	14	CASSRQGNTGELFF	TGTGCCAGCAGCCGACAGGGAAACACCGGGGAGCTGTTTTTT
.	TRBV7-2	.	TRBJ1-5	15	CASSLEGNSNQPQHF	TGTGCCAGCAGCTTAGAAGGGAATAGCAATCAGCCCCAGCATTTT
.	TRBV5-4	TRBD2	TRBJ2-1	16	CASTTYGTSGPNEQFF	TGTGCCAGCACGACCTACGGGACTAGCGGCCCAAATGAGCAGTTCTTC
.	TRBV20-1	.	TRBJ2-3	13	CSARDLGKDTQYF	TGCAGTGCTAGAGATCTGGGAAAAGATACGCAGTATTTT
medium-sized	TRBV15	.	TRBJ1-5	14	CATSSGQPGQPQHF	TGTGCCACCAGCAGTGGGCAGCCCGGACAGCCCCAGCATTTT
.	TRBV10-1	.	TRBJ2-3	13	CASTGEITDTQYF	TGCGCCAGCACCGGTGAAATCACAGATACGCAGTATTTT
.	TRBV7-9	.	TRBJ1-2	14	CASSLRIGNYGYTF	TGTGCCAGCAGCTTAAGGATAGGGAACTATGGCTACACCTTC
few	TRBV10-1	TRBD2	TRBJ2-3	15	CASSDGTSGKDTQYF	TGCGCCAGCAGTGATGGGACTAGTGGTAAAGATACGCAGTATTTT
.	TRBV6-1	TRBD1	TRBJ1-2	16	CASIVSRTGANYGYTF	TGTGCCAGCATCGTTAGCCGGACAGGGGCTAACTATGGCTACACCTTC
.	TRBV15	.	TRBJ1-4	16	CATSRDRGNSNEKLFF	TGTGCCACCAGCAGAGATCGCGGTAACAGTAATGAAAAACTGTTTTTT
few	TRBV20-1	.	TRBJ2-1	14	CSARVRGADGEQFF	TGCAGTGCTAGAGTCAGGGGGGCCGATGGTGAGCAGTTCTTC
few	TRBV6-1	TRBD1	TRBJ1-1	16	CASRRGQGATPTEAFF	TGTGCCAGCAGACGGGGACAGGGGGCTACTCCCACTGAAGCTTTCTTT
.	TRBV6-1	.	TRBJ2-1	13	CASSGTVLHEQFF	TGTGCCAGCAGTGGGACAGTTTTACATGAGCAGTTCTTC
few	TRBV6-1	.	TRBJ2-5	14	CASKRGGEQETQYF	TGTGCCAGCAAGAGGGGGGGGGAACAAGAGACCCAGTACTTC
few	TRBV5-1	.	TRBJ2-7	13	CASSLGPPRDQYF	TGCGCCAGCAGCCTGGGGCCCCCTAGGGATCAGTACTTC
few	TRBV5-1	.	TRBJ2-7	14	CASSLATQGNEQYF	TGCGCCAGCAGCTTGGCCACGCAGGGGAACGAGCAGTACTTC